The next 24 T cell receptor beta chains were all read from a single sample in a study of somatic mutations in cytotoxic T cells in rheumatoid arthritis. Libraries were prepared by immunoSEQ multiplex PCR; TCRdb keeps only in-frame clonotypes and omits some of them. The data hold 8,000 to 10,000 clones, with 79% observed a single time. Specimen: CD8+ T cells sorted from blood. These receptors were obtained from an adult with rheumatoid arthritis.

This clone was counted a few times. This chain joins TRBV2 and TRBJ1-1, with 7 bases that match TRBD1. The trim removed 8 bases at V and 11 bases at J, leaving 17 bases unmatched. The CDR3 sequence is 14 residues long. Germline CDR1 is SNHLY and CDR2 is FYNNEI. The CDR3 nucleotides are TGTGCCAGCGTCTATTCGGGACAGCGGGTTGAGGCTTTCTTT. It codes for CASVYSGQRVEAFF.

The V call is TRBV15, the J call TRBJ2-7; no clear D. This CDR3 has 12 amino acids. Per germline, CDR1 LNHNV and CDR2 YYDKDF (reference sequence). Trimming took off 1 base at V and 1 base at J, with 2 bases between the two ends. The CDR3 DNA is TGTGCCACCAGCAGAGTATCCTACGAGCAGTACTTC. Its translation: CATSRVSYEQYF.

The chain uses TRBV28 and TRBJ2-1; no clear D. There are 14 residues in the CDR3. The germline V gene encodes CDR1 MDHEN and CDR2 SYDVKM. V was pared by 3 bases and J by 3 bases, with 9 bases between. Here the CDR3 reads CASSFGSYYNEQFF. The CDR3 DNA is TGTGCCAGCAGTTTTGGCTCCTACTACAATGAGCAGTTCTTC.

This clone is termed medium-sized. V and J are TRBV7-8 and TRBJ2-7; D uncertain. Germline V gene lookup returns CDR1 SGHVS and CDR2 FQNEAQ. The CDR3 consists of 13 residues. V lost 1 base and J 4 bases, leaving 8 bases between the germline ends. This CDR3 is CASSLGHLYEQYF. Written as DNA, the CDR3 is TGTGCCAGCAGCTTAGGCCATCTTTACGAGCAGTACTTC.

This clone is labeled as medium-sized. The CDR3: CASKRGYDVNYEQYF. DNA for the CDR3: TGTGCCAGCAAAAGGGGATACGACGTCAACTACGAGCAGTACTTC. The chain joins TRBV28 to TRBJ2-7, with D perhaps matching TRBD1 (5 bases). The V gene lost 7 bases and the J gene lost 3 bases, with 19 bases spanning the gap. Germline V gives CDR1 MDHEN, CDR2 SYDVKM. The CDR3 sequence is 15 residues long.

The chain employs TRBV10-3 and TRBJ2-7; D might be TRBD1 (6 bases). Germline CDR1 reads ENHRY; CDR2 reads SYGVKD. Trimming took off 6 bases at V and 4 bases at J, with 16 bases between the two ends. This CDR3 comprises 14 residues. In DNA form, the CDR3 reads TGTGCCATCAGCGGAATGGGACATTCTTACGAGCAGTACTTC. Amino acid sequence: CAISGMGHSYEQYF.

The CDR3 DNA is TGTGCCAGCAGTACCGAGGAGGGACATAGGAACTATGGCTACACCTTC. Amino acid sequence: CASSTEEGHRNYGYTF. This rearrangement joins TRBV2 to TRBJ1-2; D might be TRBD1 (6 bases). The CDR3 runs to 16 residues. Germline CDR1 and CDR2: SNHLY and FYNNEI. Trimming took off 5 bases at V and 2 bases at J, with 18 bases between the two ends.

On this clone itself: The germline gene is not matched at one end of the junction; a read error may be the cause. This rearrangement joins TRBV5-4 to TRBJ2-7; 12 bases map to TRBD2. The germline gives CDR1 SGHNT, CDR2 YYREEE (reference sequence). CDR3 length: 14 amino acids. The CDR3: CASASGRASYEQYF. The DNA for the CDR3 is TGCGCCAGCGCTAGCGGGAGGGCCTCCTACGAGCAGTACTTC.

Only a few counts were recorded for this clone. The chain is built from TRBV7-9 and TRBJ2-7; unclear D gene. CDR3 length equals 12 residues. Germline V CDR1 and CDR2: SEHNR, FQNEAQ (reference sequence). V was trimmed by 4 bases and J by 3 bases, leaving 7 bases between them. CDR3 coding DNA: TGTGCCAGCAGCTCTCCCAACTACGAGCAGTACTTC. Translated: CASSSPNYEQYF.

The DNA for the CDR3 is TGTGCCAGCAGCTTAGGCTTTCCCGGGACTAGCTTGACAAATGAGCAGTTCTTC. Amino acid sequence: CASSLGFPGTSLTNEQFF. The rearrangement uses TRBV11-3 and TRBJ2-1, with TRBD2 matching over 9 bases. V trimming: 1 base; J trimming: 7 bases; junction bases outside the gene matches: 14. Germline CDR1 reads SGHNT; CDR2 reads YENEEA. The CDR3 is 18 residues long.

This chain uses TRBV20-1 with TRBJ2-7; 7 positions match TRBD1. This CDR3 contains 11 residues. With V trimmed by 6 bases and J by 4 bases, 3 bases remained unmatched. CDR1 DFQATT and CDR2 SNEGSKA come from the germline V gene (reference sequence). CDR3 in DNA: TGCAGTGCAACAGGGGTTTACGAGCAGTACGTC. Amino acid sequence: CSATGVYEQYV.

In nucleotides, the CDR3 is TGTGCCAGTAGTATAGGCAGGAACACCGGGGAGCTGTTTTTT. Translation gives CASSIGRNTGELFF. The chain links TRBV19 to TRBJ2-2; D is undetermined. The CDR3 is 14 amino acids. V gave up 1 base and J gave up 1 base, with 4 bases separating them. The germline CDR1 and CDR2 sequences are LNHDA and SQIVND (reference sequence). The full variable domain, rest sourced from reference TRBV19 and TRBJ2-2, is DGGITQSPKYLFRKEGQNVTLSCEQNLNHDAMYWYRQDPGQGLRLIYYSQIVNDFQKGDIAEGYSVSREKKESFPLTVTSAQKNPTAFYLCASSIGRNTGELFFGEGSRLTVL.

This sequence joins TRBV7-2 and TRBJ1-2; 10 bases line up with TRBD1. This CDR3 is built from 15 residues. Unmatched junction bases numbered 9, after V lost 7 bases and J lost 4 bases. The germline gives CDR1 SGHTA, CDR2 FQGNSA. The CDR3 region is CASNDRGQNVYGYTF. Here the CDR3 DNA reads TGTGCCAGCAACGACAGGGGGCAGAATGTCTATGGCTACACCTTC.

V and J are TRBV7-9 and TRBJ1-2; D is uncertain. Germline V lookup: CDR1 SEHNR, CDR2 FQNEAQ (reference sequence). V shed 1 base and J shed 3 bases, with 6 bases lying between them. The CDR3 totals 13 residues. CDR3 coding DNA: TGTGCCAGCAGCTTAGACAGCGACTATGGCTACACCTTC. Its protein product is CASSLDSDYGYTF.

The V and J genes are TRBV6-5 and TRBJ1-4; 8 bases match TRBD1. The V gene's germline CDR1 is MNHEY and CDR2 SVGAGI. The length of the CDR3 is 16 residues. Losses at the gene ends were 4 bases for V and 6 bases for J; bases not matched to a gene: 10. CDR3 sequence (DNA): TGTGCCAGCAGTTCCACCTGGGACAGGCCTTATGAAAAACTGTTTTTT. Translation: CASSSTWDRPYEKLFF.

The chain links TRBV5-4 to TRBJ1-6, with TRBD1 identical over 11 bases. Losses at the gene ends were 2 bases for V and 9 bases for J; bases not matched to a gene: 4. CDR1 SGHNT and CDR2 YYREEE come from the germline V gene (reference sequence). CDR3 length: 15 amino acids. CDR3 in amino acids: CASSFFGTGGSPLHF. CDR3 in DNA: TGTGCCAGCAGCTTCTTCGGGACAGGGGGTTCACCCCTCCACTTT.

The chain couples TRBV7-9 to TRBJ2-5, with D possibly being TRBD1 or TRBD2 (5 bases each). V was cut by 4 bases and J by 2 bases, with 14 bases left in between. The CDR3 is made up of 15 amino acids. CDR1 and CDR2 from the germline V gene are SEHNR and FQNEAQ (reference sequence). CDR3 nucleotides: TGTGCCAGCAGCTATTCGGGACGGAGACAAGAGACCCAGTACTTC. Its protein is CASSYSGRRQETQYF.

V usage is TRBV28 and J usage is TRBJ2-3; D uncertain. Germline-derived CDR1 and CDR2 are MDHEN and SYDVKM. Trimming took off 1 base at V and 4 bases at J, with 12 bases between the two ends. The CDR3 is 15 amino acids. The CDR3 DNA follows: TGTGCCAGCAGTTTATCCCTGTTTAGTGCAGATACGCAGTATTTT. Residues: CASSLSLFSADTQYF.

The gene calls are TRBV13 and TRBJ2-7; D ambiguous. CDR3 length equals 13 residues. CDR1 and CDR2 from the germline V gene are PRHDT and FYEKMQ (reference sequence). Between the trimmed V and J ends, which lost 1 base and 3 bases, there was a span of 7 bases. CDR3 coding DNA: TGTGCCAGCAGCTTAGCGCCGTACTACGAGCAGTACGTC. Translated: CASSLAPYYEQYV.

The chain uses TRBV10-3 and TRBJ1-4; D remains ambiguous. The CDR3 is made up of 15 amino acids. CDR1 is ENHRY, CDR2 SYGVKD, per germline. V lost 0 bases and J 4 bases, leaving 9 bases between the germline ends. The CDR3, as DNA: TGTGCCATCAGTGAGTCAGTGGGTATTAATGAAAAACTGTTTTTT. Encoded protein: CAISESVGINEKLFF.

J is TRBJ2-1 and V is TRBV9; D remains unclear. Germline CDR1 reads SGDLS; CDR2 reads YYNGEE. The V and J ends lost 4 bases and 6 bases respectively, with 11 bases between them. The CDR3 consists of 13 residues. The CDR3 sequence is CASSREGRNEQFF. The CDR3 DNA reads TGTGCCAGCAGCCGCGAAGGTCGCAATGAGCAGTTCTTC.

The chain combines TRBV7-9 with TRBJ2-1, with 8 bases identical to TRBD2. Germline CDR1 is SEHNR and CDR2 is FQNEAQ (reference sequence). J lost 4 bases, V lost 7 bases, and 9 bases had no gene match. The CDR3 covers 15 residues. The CDR3 reads CASIPSGGPYNEQFF. The CDR3 nucleotides are TGTGCCAGCATCCCGAGCGGGGGACCTTACAATGAGCAGTTCTTC.

V usage is TRBV7-9 and J usage is TRBJ2-1, with D perhaps TRBD2 (6 bases). The CDR3 has 15 residues. The V and J ends lost 3 bases and 7 bases respectively, with 16 bases between them. CDR1 is SEHNR, CDR2 FQNEAQ, per germline (reference sequence). CDR3 protein: CASSLLRDSGNEQFF. DNA of the CDR3: TGTGCCAGCAGCTTGCTCCGGGACTCTGGGAATGAGCAGTTCTTC. Drawing the rest from reference TRBV7-9 and TRBJ2-1, the complete variable domain is DTGVSQNPRHKITKRGQNVTFRCDPISEHNRLYWYRQTLGQGPEFLTYFQNEAQLEKSRLLSDRFSAERPKGSFSTLEIQRTEQGDSAMYLCASSLLRDSGNEQFFGPGTRLTVL.

The chain is built from TRBV5-8 and TRBJ2-7; TRBD2 matches at 7 bases. Germline values: CDR1 SGHTS, CDR2 YDEGEE. Unmatched junction bases numbered 4, after V lost 7 bases and J lost 6 bases. There are 11 residues in the CDR3. CDR3 amino acids: CASGGVVEQYF. For the CDR3, the DNA is TGTGCCAGCGGGGGGGTCGTCGAGCAGTACTTC.